The entry that follows covers one TCR beta chain sequence. Clones were read by immunoSEQ multiplex PCR, and TCRdb kept only the in-frame ones, dropping some. The table shows tens of thousands of clones, with around 92% occurring only once. The data belong to a study of T cell changes during pregnancy in multiple sclerosis. Germline loops: CDR1 SGHRS, CDR2 YFSETQ. The CDR3 has 18 amino acids. Trimming at V came to 4 bases and at J to 0 bases, leaving 15 bases not matched to a gene. This sample comprised CD4+ T cells from peripheral blood mononuclear cells, obtained in the second trimester of pregnancy. The receptor was isolated from a female donor in good health, enrolled as a control in a pregnancy study. The chain is built from TRBV5-1 and TRBJ2-7, with 8 bases aligning to TRBD2. CDR3 residues: CASSTGGGSGRGSYEQYF. Here the CDR3 DNA reads TGCGCCAGCAGCACCGGCGGGGGGAGCGGGAGAGGCTCCTACGAGCAGTACTTC. The full variable domain, with the rest looked up from reference TRBV5-1 and TRBJ2-7, is KAGVTQTPRYLIKTRGQQVTLSCSPISGHRSVSWYQQTPGQGLQFLFEYFSETQRNKGNFPGRFSGRQFSNSRSEMNVSTLELGDSALYLCASSTGGGSGRGSYEQYFGPGTRLTVT.